This T cell receptor (beta chain) was profiled in a study of T cell clonotyping in hematopoietic cell transplantation. The CDR3 has 13 amino acids. The V gene lost 0 bases and the J gene lost 7 bases, with 10 bases spanning the gap. The germline gives CDR1 SGDLS, CDR2 YYNGEE. The data were produced by immunoSEQ multiplex PCR, yet TCRdb's version contains in-frame clones alone and is incomplete. In the table there are around 7,000 clones, about 94% of which are singletons. This TCR was sampled from a male patient aged 60-69 years who had an allogeneic stem cell transplant from an unrelated donor, so T cells may come from the graft donor. Some clones in this sample may be carry-over from other donors' samples. Source: peripheral blood mononuclear cells, taken 30 days after allogeneic stem cell transplant. The gene calls are TRBV9 and TRBJ1-1; D ambiguous. In nucleotides, the CDR3 is TGTGCCAGCAGCGTAGGGTCAGGTAATGAAGCTTTCTTT. The encoded protein is CASSVGSGNEAFF.